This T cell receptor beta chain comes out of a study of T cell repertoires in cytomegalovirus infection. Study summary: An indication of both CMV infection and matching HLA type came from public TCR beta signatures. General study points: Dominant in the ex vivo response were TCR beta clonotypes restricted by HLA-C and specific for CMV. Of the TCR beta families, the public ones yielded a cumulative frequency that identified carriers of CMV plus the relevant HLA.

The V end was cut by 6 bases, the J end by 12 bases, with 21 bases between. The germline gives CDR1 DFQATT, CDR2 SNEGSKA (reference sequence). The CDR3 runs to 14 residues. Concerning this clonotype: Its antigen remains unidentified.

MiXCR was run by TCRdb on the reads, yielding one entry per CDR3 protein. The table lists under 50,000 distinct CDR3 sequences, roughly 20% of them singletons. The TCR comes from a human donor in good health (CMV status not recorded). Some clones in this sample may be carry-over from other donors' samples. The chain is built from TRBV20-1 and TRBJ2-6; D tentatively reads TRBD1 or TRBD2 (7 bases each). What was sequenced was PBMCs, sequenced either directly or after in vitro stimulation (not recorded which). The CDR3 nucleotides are TGCAGTGCCCGAGCGGGGACAGTGGCCTCCGTCCTGACTTTC. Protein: CSARAGTVASVLTF.